These 23 T cell receptor beta chains came from one sample sequenced in a study of OX40 agonist ivuxolimab in advanced cancers. Clones were read by immunoSEQ multiplex PCR, and TCRdb kept only the in-frame ones, dropping some. Of 55,000 to 65,000 clones listed, about 90% are singletons. Sequencing was performed on CD4+ or CD8+ T cells sorted from blood, taken in a trial of the OX40 agonist ivuxolimab. These receptors all stem from an adult with an advanced solid tumor such as melanoma, head and neck, liver or kidney cancer.

The table lists this clone with a few counts. CDR3 DNA sequence: TGTGCCAGCAGAGTACAGGGTTCTAATGAAAAACTGTTTTTT. Its translation is CASRVQGSNEKLFF. This chain connects TRBV2 to TRBJ1-4, with TRBD1 as a possible D gene (6 bases). The germline gives CDR1 SNHLY, CDR2 FYNNEI. V was clipped by 6 bases and J by 3 bases, with 11 bases between them. The CDR3 has 14 residues.

The rearrangement uses TRBV5-6 and TRBJ2-2; D possibly matches TRBD1 or TRBD2 (5 bases each). The germline V gene has CDR1 SGHDT and CDR2 YYEEEE. V lost 0 bases to trimming and J lost 6 bases, with 6 bases between them. The CDR3 sequence is 13 residues long. CDR3 loop: CASSLVGPGELFF. The CDR3 DNA follows: TGTGCCAGCAGCTTGGTGGGACCCGGGGAGCTGTTTTTT.

J is TRBJ1-5 and V is TRBV2; possibly TRBD1 for D (6 bases). The CDR3 runs to 13 residues. Germline values: CDR1 SNHLY, CDR2 FYNNEI. V shed 7 bases and J shed 6 bases, with 13 bases lying between them. CDR3 amino acids: CASKYRDSQPQHF. The CDR3 nucleotides read TGTGCCAGCAAGTACAGGGATTCTCAGCCCCAGCATTTT.

This clone showed up just once. The J gene is TRBJ1-6, the V gene TRBV7-8, with D possibly matching TRBD1 (5 bases). This CDR3 comprises 13 residues. Germline CDR1 SGHVS, CDR2 FQNEAQ. V gave up 5 bases and J gave up 8 bases, with 10 bases separating them. CDR3 amino acids: CASSTGRDSPLHF. In DNA form, the CDR3 reads TGTGCCAGCAGCACGGGGCGGGATTCACCCCTCCACTTT.

This chain connects TRBV7-9 to TRBJ2-5, with D hard to call. Between the trimmed V and J ends, which lost 4 bases and 5 bases, there was a span of 17 bases. Per germline, CDR1 SEHNR and CDR2 FQNEAQ (reference sequence). There are 15 residues in the CDR3. In DNA form, the CDR3 reads TGTGCCAGCAGCTATTGGACGGTGAAAGGGGAGACCCAGTACTTC. Translated, it gives CASSYWTVKGETQYF.

The CDR3 loop is CASSVLADLYF. The CDR3 DNA follows: TGTGCCAGCAGTGTCTTAGCAGACTTGTACTTC. The chain carries TRBV25-1 and TRBJ2-5; D is uncertain. V was cut by 4 bases and J by 13 bases, with 13 bases left in between. CDR1 is MGHDK and CDR2 is SYGVNS in the germline V gene. The CDR3 runs to 11 residues.

The rearrangement joins TRBV27 to TRBJ1-6; 7 nucleotides align to TRBD1. Germline V lookup: CDR1 MNHEY, CDR2 SMNVEV (reference sequence). J gave up 4 bases and V 4 bases, and 10 bases lay outside the gene matches. CDR3 length: 17 amino acids. CDR3 DNA sequence: TGTGCCAGCAGTTCCCGGACAGGAGCCGTTTATAATTCACCCCTCCACTTT. Translating it yields CASSSRTGAVYNSPLHF.

V and J are TRBV19 and TRBJ2-7; D remains unclear. The CDR3 runs 12 residues. V lost 3 bases and J 7 bases, leaving 10 bases between the germline ends. In germline, CDR1 is LNHDA, CDR2 SQIVND (reference sequence). This chain's CDR3 is CASSISAGEQYF. CDR3 DNA: TGTGCCAGTAGTATTTCGGCAGGAGAGCAGTACTTC.

The count of this clone is one. This sequence joins TRBV5-1 and TRBJ1-1, with unresolved D. The V gene's germline CDR1 is SGHRS and CDR2 YFSETQ. The V end was cut by 0 bases, the J end by 4 bases, with 10 bases between. CDR3 length: 14 residues. This CDR3 reads CASSLVTGSTEAFF. In DNA form, the CDR3 reads TGCGCCAGCAGCTTGGTTACGGGTTCCACTGAAGCTTTCTTT. The full variable domain, its missing parts supplied by reference TRBV5-1 and TRBJ1-1, is KAGVTQTPRYLIKTRGQQVTLSCSPISGHRSVSWYQQTPGQGLQFLFEYFSETQRNKGNFPGRFSGRQFSNSRSEMNVSTLELGDSALYLCASSLVTGSTEAFFGQGTRLTVV.

This chain joins TRBV4-2 and TRBJ1-4; 8 nucleotides line up with TRBD1. Germline V CDR1 and CDR2: LGHNA, YNFKEQ. This CDR3 spans 16 amino acids. Germline trimming cut 0 bases from V and 6 bases from J; bases unmatched to any gene: 6. CDR3 protein: CASSQDPRGLYEKLFF. CDR3 in DNA: TGTGCCAGCAGCCAAGATCCCAGGGGGCTATATGAAAAACTGTTTTTT.

This chain joins TRBV10-3 and TRBJ2-3; D is uncertain. Trimming pared 1 base from V and 4 bases from J, leaving 3 bases between. CDR3 length: 12 amino acids. The germline V gene has CDR1 ENHRY and CDR2 SYGVKD. The CDR3 region is CAISELSDTQYF. The CDR3 DNA reads as TGTGCCATCAGTGAGTTGTCAGATACGCAGTATTTT.

The V and J genes are TRBV5-1 and TRBJ1-5; 7 nucleotides match TRBD1. Looked up from germline, CDR1 is SGHRS and CDR2 is YFSETQ. With V trimmed by 2 bases and J by 4 bases, 0 bases remained unmatched. The CDR3 runs to 13 residues. CDR3 region: CASSLQGNQPQHF. The DNA of the CDR3 is TGCGCCAGCAGCTTACAGGGGAATCAGCCCCAGCATTTT.

This chain uses TRBV6-5 with TRBJ2-4; 9 bases are shared with TRBD1. V shed 5 bases and J 8 bases; nucleotides not matched to a gene: 10. Germline V gene data show CDR1 as MNHEY and CDR2 as SVGAGI. The CDR3 contains 15 residues. The CDR3 DNA sequence: TGTGCCAGCAGTAGAGAGACAGGGGGTCTACACATTCAGTACTTC. Its protein product is CASSRETGGLHIQYF.

This chain links TRBV7-2 with TRBJ2-1; D gene ambiguous. Trimming shortened V by 3 bases and J by 3 bases, and 12 bases separated the two germline ends. Germline V lookup: CDR1 SGHTA, CDR2 FQGNSA. The CDR3 loop spans 15 amino acids. CDR3 loop: CASSFTRVSYNEQFF. CDR3 nucleotide sequence: TGTGCCAGCAGCTTTACCCGAGTAAGCTACAATGAGCAGTTCTTC.

The chain couples TRBV5-4 to TRBJ1-4, with D possibly TRBD1 on 5 matching bases. V dropped 2 bases and J dropped 0 bases, with 11 bases sitting between them. CDR1 is SGHNT, CDR2 YYREEE, per germline (reference sequence). The CDR3 totals 16 residues. The CDR3 region has the DNA TGTGCCAGCAGCTTTGGGGGGGTAGCAACTAATGAAAAACTGTTTTTT. It specifies CASSFGGVATNEKLFF.

The chain uses TRBV27 and TRBJ2-1; 7 positions match TRBD2. This CDR3 comprises 15 residues. V was pared by 3 bases and J by 3 bases, with 5 bases of the junction left unmatched. Germline V gene data show CDR1 as MNHEY and CDR2 as SMNVEV (reference sequence). The CDR3 sequence: CASSFGLVGYNEQFF. In nucleotides, the CDR3 is TGTGCCAGCAGTTTTGGACTAGTGGGCTACAATGAGCAGTTCTTC.

CDR3 protein: CASSQSGTGGIIQYF. CDR3 nucleotides: TGTGCCAGCAGCCAAAGCGGGACAGGGGGGATCATTCAGTACTTC. The chain uses TRBV7-8 and TRBJ2-4; the match to TRBD1 covers 11 bases. The germline gives CDR1 SGHVS, CDR2 FQNEAQ. The CDR3 length is 15 residues. Trimming at V came to 5 bases and at J to 9 bases, leaving 9 bases not matched to a gene.

The chain has TRBV4-3 and TRBJ2-1; no reliable D call. Germline-derived CDR1 and CDR2 are LGHNA and YSLEER. The CDR3 has 18 amino acids. V gave up 1 base and J gave up 3 bases, with 19 bases separating them. CDR3 nucleotide sequence: TGCGCCAGCAGCCAAGGCCTTTTTTCGGGCGCCTTCTACAATGAGCAGTTCTTC. This encodes CASSQGLFSGAFYNEQFF.

The chain joins TRBV2 to TRBJ2-1, with TRBD1 matching over 10 bases. This CDR3 has 15 residues. J gave up 8 bases and V 3 bases, and 7 bases lay outside the gene matches. From germline, CDR1 is SNHLY and CDR2 FYNNEI. DNA for the CDR3: TGTGCCAGCAGTGAGTGGGACAGGGGCAGGGATGAGCAGTTCTTC. Translation gives CASSEWDRGRDEQFF.

The chain combines TRBV6-1 with TRBJ2-7; 12 positions agree with TRBD2. V lost 9 bases to trimming and J lost 3 bases; unmatched junction nucleotides: 9. Per germline, CDR1 MNHNS and CDR2 SASEGT. The CDR3 covers 15 residues. CDR3 nucleotide sequence: TGTGCCAGTCAAGCCGGACTAGCGGGGAACTACGAGCAGTACTTC. The encoded protein is CASQAGLAGNYEQYF.

V is TRBV10-1 and J is TRBJ2-7; TRBD1 aligns across 8 bases. The CDR3 length is 15 residues. V was pared by 4 bases and J by 3 bases, with 8 bases of the junction left unmatched. The germline CDR1 and CDR2 sequences are WNHNN and SYGVQD (reference sequence). CDR3 DNA: TGCGCCAGCAGTGGGGGGACAGGTCTGGGCTACGAGCAGTACTTC. This sequence encodes CASSGGTGLGYEQYF.

V and J are TRBV9 and TRBJ2-7; D unclear. The CDR3 spans 13 residues. Germline assignment: CDR1 SGDLS and CDR2 YYNGEE. V gave up 1 base and J gave up 6 bases, with 11 bases separating them. CDR3 sequence: CASSVSGPSEQYF. The CDR3, as DNA: TGTGCCAGCAGCGTATCCGGCCCAAGCGAGCAGTACTTC.

In this sample, this clone turned up once. The CDR3 DNA reads TGTGCCAGCGGCCTCCGACAGGGCTCCTACAATGAGCAGTTCTTC. It codes for CASGLRQGSYNEQFF. The chain recombines TRBV6-5 with TRBJ2-1; TRBD1 aligns across 7 bases. Germline-derived CDR1 and CDR2 are MNHEY and SVGAGI. Germline trimming cut 8 bases from V and 0 bases from J; bases unmatched to any gene: 7. The CDR3 runs to 15 residues.